This TCR beta chain was captured by sequencing in a study of blood T cells in healthy people across ages. V lost 4 bases and J 0 bases, leaving 11 bases between the germline ends. CDR1 and CDR2 (germline): SGHTA, FQGTGA. The CDR3 is 15 residues long. The authors ran a second PCR of about 7 to 12 cycles using a sample-barcoded 5' primer and a J-beta primer mix. TCRdb called the 5' RACE reads again in MiXCR, with one record for every CDR3 protein. The sample includes roughly 2 million distinct CDR3 sequences, about 49% of them seen just once. This clonotype was detected only a few times. The sequencing input was blood. The clonotype originates from a middle-aged woman in good health. The rearrangement joins TRBV7-3 to TRBJ2-3, with D possibly being TRBD2 (7 bases). The CDR3 loop is CASSSGGPSTDTQYF. CDR3 nucleotide sequence: TGTGCCAGCAGCTCGGGGGGCCCTAGCACAGATACGCAGTATTTT.